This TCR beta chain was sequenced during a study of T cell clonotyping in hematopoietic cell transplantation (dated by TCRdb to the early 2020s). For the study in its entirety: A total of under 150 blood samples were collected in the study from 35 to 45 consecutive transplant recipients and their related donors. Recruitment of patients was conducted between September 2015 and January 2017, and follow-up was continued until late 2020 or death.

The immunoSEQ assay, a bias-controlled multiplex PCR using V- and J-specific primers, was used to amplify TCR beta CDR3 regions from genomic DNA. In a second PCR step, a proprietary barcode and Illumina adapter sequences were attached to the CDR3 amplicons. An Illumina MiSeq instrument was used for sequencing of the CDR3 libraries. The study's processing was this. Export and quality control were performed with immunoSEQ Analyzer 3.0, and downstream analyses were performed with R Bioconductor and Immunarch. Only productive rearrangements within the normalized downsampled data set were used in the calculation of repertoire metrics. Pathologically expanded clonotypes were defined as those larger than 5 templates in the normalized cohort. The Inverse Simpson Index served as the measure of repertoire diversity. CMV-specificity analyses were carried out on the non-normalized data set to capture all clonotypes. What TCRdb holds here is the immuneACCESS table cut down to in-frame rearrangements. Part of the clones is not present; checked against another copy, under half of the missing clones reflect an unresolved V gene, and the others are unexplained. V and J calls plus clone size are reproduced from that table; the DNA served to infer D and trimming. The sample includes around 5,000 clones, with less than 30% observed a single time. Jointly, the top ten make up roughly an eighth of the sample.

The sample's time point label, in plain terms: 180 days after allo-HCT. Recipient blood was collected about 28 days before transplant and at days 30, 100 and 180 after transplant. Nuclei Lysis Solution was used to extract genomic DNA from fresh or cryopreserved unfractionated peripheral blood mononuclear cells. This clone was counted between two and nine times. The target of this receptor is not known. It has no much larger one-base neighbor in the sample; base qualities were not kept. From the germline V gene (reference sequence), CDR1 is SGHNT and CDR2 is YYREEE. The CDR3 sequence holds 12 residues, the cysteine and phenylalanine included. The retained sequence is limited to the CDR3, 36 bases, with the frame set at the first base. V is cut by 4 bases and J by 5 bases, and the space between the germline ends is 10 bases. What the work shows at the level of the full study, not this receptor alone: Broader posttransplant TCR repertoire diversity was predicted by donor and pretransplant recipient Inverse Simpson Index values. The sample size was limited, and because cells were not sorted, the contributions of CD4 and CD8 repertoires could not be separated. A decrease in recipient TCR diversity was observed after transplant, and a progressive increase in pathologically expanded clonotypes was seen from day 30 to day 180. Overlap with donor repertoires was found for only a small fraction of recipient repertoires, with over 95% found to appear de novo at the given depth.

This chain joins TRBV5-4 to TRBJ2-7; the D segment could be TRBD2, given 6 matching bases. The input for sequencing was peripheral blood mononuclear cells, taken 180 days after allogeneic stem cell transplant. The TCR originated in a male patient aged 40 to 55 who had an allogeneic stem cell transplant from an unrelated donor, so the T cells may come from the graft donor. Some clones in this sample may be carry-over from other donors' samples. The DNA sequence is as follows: TGTGCCAGCAGCACGTGGGGGGACGAGCAGTACTTC. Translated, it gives CASSTWGDEQYF. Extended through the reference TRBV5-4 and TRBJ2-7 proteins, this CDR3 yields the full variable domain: ETGVTQSPTHLIKTRGQQVTLRCSSQSGHNTVSWYQQALGQGPQFIFQYYREEENGRGNFPPRFSGLQFPNYSSELNVNALELDDSALYLCASSTWGDEQYFGPGTRLTVT.